This entry concerns a single T cell receptor (beta chain). Antigen specificity is unknown. The data originate from a study of cytomegalovirus exposure and HLA in healthy donors. Study-level points and caveats: Across donors, sequencing depth was assumed by presence/absence analyses to be roughly uniform.

The CDR3 is 16 residues long. Losses at the gene ends were 2 bases for V and 9 bases for J; bases not matched to a gene: 10. Per the germline V gene, CDR1 is SGHTS and CDR2 is YDEGEE. The PCR used 60 Vbeta and 13 Jbeta primers. Sequencing was performed with immunoSEQ multiplex PCR; in TCRdb, only in-frame clones are kept and a portion is missing. The sample lists some 200,000 clones; roughly 87% were seen once. The sequenced sample consisted of PBMCs. The TCR was taken from a girl in the first two years of life in good health and CMV-seronegative. This sequence joins TRBV5-8 and TRBJ1-5, with 11 bases matching TRBD1. For the CDR3, the DNA is TGTGCCAGCAGCTTACTGGGACAGGGGGGGACTAGGCCCCAGCATTTT. It specifies CASSLLGQGGTRPQHF.